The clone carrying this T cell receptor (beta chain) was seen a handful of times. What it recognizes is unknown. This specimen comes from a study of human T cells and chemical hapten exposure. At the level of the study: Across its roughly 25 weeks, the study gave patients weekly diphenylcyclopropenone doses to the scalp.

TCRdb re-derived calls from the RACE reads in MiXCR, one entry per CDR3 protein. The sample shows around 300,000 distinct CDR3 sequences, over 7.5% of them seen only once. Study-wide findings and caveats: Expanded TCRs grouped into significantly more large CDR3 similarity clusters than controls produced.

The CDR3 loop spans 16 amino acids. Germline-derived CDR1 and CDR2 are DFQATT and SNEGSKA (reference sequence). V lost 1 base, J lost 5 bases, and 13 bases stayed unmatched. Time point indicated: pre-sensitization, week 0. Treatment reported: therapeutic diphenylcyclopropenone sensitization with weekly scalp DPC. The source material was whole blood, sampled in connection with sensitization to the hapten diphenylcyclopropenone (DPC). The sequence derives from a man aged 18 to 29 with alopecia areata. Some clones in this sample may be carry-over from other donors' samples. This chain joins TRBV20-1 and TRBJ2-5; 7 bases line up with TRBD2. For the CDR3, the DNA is TGCAGTGCTAGAGGCCGCGACGGGGGGACCTTGGAGACCCAGTACTTC. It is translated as CSARGRDGGTLETQYF.